The 27 T cell receptor beta chains in this list originate from one sample, sequenced in a study of follicular helper T cells after annual influenza vaccination. Libraries were prepared by immunoSEQ multiplex PCR; TCRdb keeps only in-frame clonotypes and omits some of them. The data contain about 14,000 clones, roughly 74% of them singletons. Time point indicated: 2015-2016 season, pre-vaccination. Source: CXCR5- memory CD4+ T cells sorted from blood, taken on the day of influenza vaccination. These receptors originate from an adult who received the influenza vaccine.

The CDR3 DNA reads TGTGCCAGCTCACCACAACACTTTGCGGGACAGGGAGGCCAGCCCCAGCATTTT. Its protein product is CASSPQHFAGQGGQPQHF. The J gene is TRBJ1-5, the V gene TRBV18; 9 nucleotides agree with TRBD1. Germline loops: CDR1 KGHSH, CDR2 LQKENI. The length of the CDR3 is 18 residues. With V trimmed by 1 base and J by 7 bases, 14 bases remained unmatched.

This clone has only a few counts. This rearrangement joins TRBV5-6 to TRBJ1-1; D is perhaps TRBD1 (5 bases). The V and J ends lost 4 bases and 7 bases respectively, with 14 bases between them. CDR1 is SGHDT and CDR2 is YYEEEE in the germline V gene. CDR3 length: 13 amino acids. The CDR3 here is CASSTRYRYEAFF. The CDR3, as DNA: TGTGCCAGCAGCACGAGATACAGGTATGAAGCTTTCTTT.

The chain joins TRBV5-1 to TRBJ2-5; TRBD1 or TRBD2 may be the D gene (5 bases each). The CDR3 runs 14 residues. V dropped 4 bases and J dropped 4 bases, with 14 bases sitting between them. Germline CDR1 reads SGHRS; CDR2 reads YFSETQ. The chain's CDR3 is CASSREGRGETQYF. In DNA, the CDR3 is TGCGCCAGCAGCAGAGAGGGGCGCGGAGAGACCCAGTACTTC.

The CDR3 region has the DNA TGTGCCAGCAGCTTAGGGGCAGCCTCTACTTTCAATCAGCCCCAGCATTTT. Protein sequence: CASSLGAASTFNQPQHF. The chain employs TRBV7-2 and TRBJ1-5; no clear D. The germline CDR1 and CDR2 sequences are SGHTA and FQGNSA. This CDR3 has 17 amino acids. V was trimmed by 1 base and J by 3 bases, leaving 16 bases between them.

The chain uses TRBV5-4 and TRBJ2-1; TRBD2 matches 8 bases. The CDR3 consists of 15 residues. V was clipped by 0 bases and J by 1 base; unmatched bases: 0. CDR1 and CDR2 from the germline V gene are SGHNT and YYREEE (reference sequence). This chain's CDR3 is CASSLGLASYNEQFF. DNA of the CDR3: TGTGCCAGCAGCTTGGGACTAGCGTCCTACAATGAGCAGTTCTTC.

This chain uses TRBV4-1 with TRBJ2-3, with 9 bases that match TRBD1. J was trimmed by 2 bases and V by 1 base; bases with no gene match: 7. This CDR3 comprises 17 residues. Germline V gene sequence: CDR1 MGHRA, CDR2 YSYEKL. The chain's CDR3 is CASSQGGQGATTDTQYF. The CDR3 coding sequence is TGCGCCAGCAGCCAAGGGGGACAGGGTGCAACCACAGATACGCAGTATTTT.

This clone has only one observation. This chain links TRBV30 with TRBJ2-5; D remains ambiguous. Germline V lookup: CDR1 GTSNPN, CDR2 SVGIG (reference sequence). V was cut by 3 bases and J by 0 bases, with 14 bases left in between. The CDR3 consists of 15 residues. CDR3: CAWSLGDTNQETQYF. In DNA, the CDR3 is TGTGCCTGGAGCCTGGGTGACACCAACCAAGAGACCCAGTACTTC.

This chain uses TRBV7-2 with TRBJ2-3; 7 positions match TRBD1. The V gene's germline CDR1 is SGHTA and CDR2 FQGNSA. J lost 0 bases, V lost 8 bases, and 8 bases had no gene match. There are 15 residues in the CDR3. The CDR3 DNA sequence: TGTGCCAGCGGGGACAGATCCTCTAGCACAGATACGCAGTATTTT. It translates to CASGDRSSSTDTQYF.

The chain employs TRBV11-3 and TRBJ1-1; TRBD1 might be the D (5 bases). This CDR3 contains 14 residues. CDR1 and CDR2 (germline): SGHNT, YENEEA. Trimming stripped 5 bases from V and 1 base from J, with 11 bases between. The CDR3 region is CASSGGGRNTEAFF. CDR3 sequence (DNA): TGTGCCAGCAGCGGCGGGGGAAGGAACACTGAAGCTTTCTTT.

The rearrangement joins TRBV2 to TRBJ1-2; maybe TRBD1 (6 bases). V lost 7 bases and J lost 4, with 19 bases in between. Germline V gene sequence: CDR1 SNHLY, CDR2 FYNNEI. This CDR3 has 15 amino acids. CDR3 amino acids: CASKGVKTGPYGYTF. The CDR3 nucleotides read TGTGCCAGCAAGGGAGTAAAGACAGGCCCCTATGGCTACACCTTC.

The chain carries TRBV2 and TRBJ2-1; D gene ambiguous. The CDR3 loop spans 13 amino acids. Per germline, CDR1 SNHLY and CDR2 FYNNEI. Trimming stripped 4 bases from V and 15 bases from J, with 19 bases between. The CDR3: CASSADEAKRGFF. Here the CDR3 DNA reads TGTGCCAGCAGTGCGGACGAGGCTAAACGCGGGTTCTTC.

CDR3 residues: CASSPGQVYEQYF. The DNA of the CDR3 is TGTGCCAGCTCACCAGGACAGGTCTACGAGCAGTACTTC. The chain links TRBV18 to TRBJ2-7, with 7 nucleotides matching TRBD1. Unmatched junction bases numbered 1, after V lost 2 bases and J lost 3 bases. Germline CDR1 KGHSH, CDR2 LQKENI. The CDR3 covers 13 residues.

This clone was observed a handful of times. The chain uses TRBV2 and TRBJ1-6; D is unresolved. V shed 8 bases and J shed 10 bases, with 15 bases lying between them. This CDR3 is built from 13 residues. In germline, CDR1 is SNHLY, CDR2 FYNNEI. The CDR3 bases are TGTGCCAGCCTTATTGGATCGGAATCACCCCTCCACTTT. Translating gives CASLIGSESPLHF. The whole variable domain, filled in from reference TRBV2 and TRBJ1-6, reads EPEVTQTPSHQVTQMGQEVILRCVPISNHLYFYWYRQILGQKVEFLVSFYNNEISEKSEIFDDQFSVERPDGSNFTLKIRSTKLEDSAMYFCASLIGSESPLHFGNGTRLTVT.

The chain is built from TRBV5-8 and TRBJ1-4; 9 nucleotides agree with TRBD1. After removal of 4 bases from V and 8 bases from J, the junction contained 9 bases not matched to a gene. Looked up from germline, CDR1 is SGHTS and CDR2 is YDEGEE. The CDR3 length is 15 residues. CDR3 sequence (DNA): TGTGCCAGCAGCCGCGTCCGGGACAGGGAAGAAAAACTGTTTTTT. Translation: CASSRVRDREEKLFF.

The CDR3 protein is CASSTRQPNQPQHF. CDR3 bases: TGTGCCAGTAGTACCCGACAGCCTAATCAGCCCCAGCATTTT. J is TRBJ1-5 and V is TRBV19, with a possible D match to TRBD1 (5 bases). V lost 4 bases and J lost 4, with 11 bases in between. Germline values: CDR1 LNHDA, CDR2 SQIVND (reference sequence). The CDR3 is 14 amino acids.

This chain connects TRBV18 to TRBJ2-5; D is perhaps TRBD1 or TRBD2 (5 bases each). V shed 4 bases and J shed 1 base, with 10 bases lying between them. The CDR3 length is 14 residues. CDR1 and CDR2 (germline): KGHSH, LQKENI. CDR3 sequence: CASSRDVRQETQYF. CDR3 in DNA: TGTGCCAGCTCACGGGACGTCCGCCAAGAGACCCAGTACTTC.

The V and J genes are TRBV7-9 and TRBJ1-1, with no clear D. This CDR3 is built from 15 residues. The germline CDR1 and CDR2 sequences are SEHNR and FQNEAQ (reference sequence). The V and J ends lost 5 bases and 4 bases respectively, with 17 bases between them. In DNA form, the CDR3 reads TGTGCCAGCAGCCGTTCGGACGGTTGGGCCACTGAAGCTTTCTTT. Its translation is CASSRSDGWATEAFF.

V usage is TRBV6-6 and J usage is TRBJ1-6, with D possibly TRBD1 on 5 matching bases. Per germline, CDR1 MNHNY and CDR2 SVGAGI (reference sequence). Trimming pared 2 bases from V and 9 bases from J, leaving 11 bases between. This CDR3 region has 14 residues. CDR3 bases: TGTGCCAGCAGTTACGGATTCCAGGGTTCACCCCTCCACTTT. It codes for CASSYGFQGSPLHF.

The CDR3 sequence: CASSVLSGRSETQYF. The CDR3 coding sequence is TGTGCCAGCAGCGTCCTAAGCGGGCGCAGCGAGACCCAGTACTTC. The rearrangement links TRBV7-6 to TRBJ2-5, with D possibly TRBD2 on 6 matching bases. V dropped 5 bases and J dropped 5 bases, with 18 bases sitting between them. Germline V gene lookup returns CDR1 SGHVS and CDR2 FNYEAQ. The length of the CDR3 is 15 residues.

For the CDR3, the DNA is TGTGCCAGCAGCCATAGGGACAGGGATAAAACCGGGGAGCTGTTTTTT. As protein: CASSHRDRDKTGELFF. The chain is built from TRBV5-6 and TRBJ2-2; 9 nucleotides agree with TRBD1. The J segment lost 5 bases and the V segment lost 4 bases, leaving 9 bases of the junction unmatched. From germline, CDR1 is SGHDT and CDR2 YYEEEE. The CDR3 runs to 16 residues.

The rearrangement joins TRBV28 to TRBJ1-1; TRBD1 aligns across 8 bases. From germline, CDR1 is MDHEN and CDR2 SYDVKM. This CDR3 is 14 amino acids long. Trimming at V came to 2 bases and at J to 5 bases, leaving 4 bases not matched to a gene. DNA of the CDR3: TGTGCCAGCAGTTTACCTAACAGGGGGACTGAAGCTTTCTTT. Translating gives CASSLPNRGTEAFF.

CDR3 in DNA: TGTGCCAGTAGTATCGGACCTAGGACAGGGACAGATACGCAGTATTTT. Translating it yields CASSIGPRTGTDTQYF. This sequence joins TRBV19 and TRBJ2-3; TRBD1 aligns across 8 bases. V was clipped by 3 bases and J by 3 bases; unmatched bases: 8. In germline, CDR1 is LNHDA, CDR2 SQIVND (reference sequence). CDR3 length: 16 residues. Using reference TRBV19 and TRBJ2-3 for the parts outside the CDR3, the full variable domain is DGGITQSPKYLFRKEGQNVTLSCEQNLNHDAMYWYRQDPGQGLRLIYYSQIVNDFQKGDIAEGYSVSREKKESFPLTVTSAQKNPTAFYLCASSIGPRTGTDTQYFGPGTRLTVL.

The chain uses TRBV11-2 and TRBJ1-1, with TRBD1 matching over 7 bases. The length of the CDR3 is 13 residues. With V trimmed by 6 bases and J by 4 bases, 5 bases remained unmatched. CDR1 is SGHAT, CDR2 FQNNGV, per germline. CDR3 nucleotide sequence: TGTGCCAGCAGGTTACAGGGGTCCACTGAAGCTTTCTTT. As protein: CASRLQGSTEAFF.

The chain couples TRBV30 to TRBJ1-2, with unresolved D. CDR3 size: 11 residues. V shed 0 bases and J shed 8 bases, with 7 bases lying between them. Germline V lookup: CDR1 GTSNPN, CDR2 SVGIG (reference sequence). CDR3 loop: CAWSVGGGYTF. The CDR3 nucleotides read TGTGCCTGGAGTGTAGGTGGGGGCTACACCTTC.

The CDR3 region is CASSQTGNNQPQHF. The CDR3 bases are TGTGCCAGCAGCCAAACCGGGAACAATCAGCCCCAGCATTTT. J is TRBJ1-5 and V is TRBV5-8; no definite D call. This CDR3 contains 14 residues. Trimming shortened V by 4 bases and J by 3 bases, and 11 bases separated the two germline ends. The V gene's germline CDR1 is SGHTS and CDR2 YDEGEE.

DNA for the CDR3: TGTGCCAGCAGCCCAGGGGAAACCAAAAACATTCAGTACTTC. It translates to CASSPGETKNIQYF. The chain uses TRBV28 and TRBJ2-4; maybe TRBD1 (6 bases). The length of the CDR3 is 14 residues. CDR1 is MDHEN, CDR2 SYDVKM, per germline. Trimming left V 6 bases short and J 2 bases short, with 11 bases between.

The chain links TRBV5-4 to TRBJ2-3; no clear D. This CDR3 is built from 14 residues. Germline values: CDR1 SGHNT, CDR2 YYREEE (reference sequence). V lost 0 bases and J 3 bases, leaving 8 bases between the germline ends. This CDR3 reads CASSLDVGTDTQYF. CDR3 in DNA: TGTGCCAGCAGCTTGGACGTGGGGACAGATACGCAGTATTTT.